Listed below are T cell receptor beta chains from one sample, sequenced in a study of tumor T cells in aggressive B-cell lymphoma. Data came from immunoSEQ multiplex PCR; TCRdb stores just in-frame clones and leaves some out. Of 7,300 or so clones listed, approximately 78% are singletons. Specimen: tumor tissue. These receptors originate from an adult with diffuse large B cell lymphoma. Both conserved end residues are part of each CDR3. Each record gives: J gene, clone size, V gene, D gene, CDR3 DNA, CDR3 protein. D genes are given only for firm matches. A row's size may be missing; if present it is once, few, many or a size class.

j_gene: TRBJ1-2
abundance: NA
v_gene: TRBV5-4
d_gene: TRBD1
CDR3nt: TGTGCCAGCAGCTTGGGTACAGGGGGTGCGGGCTACACCTTC
CDR3aa: CASSLGTGGAGYTF

j_gene: TRBJ1-2
abundance: NA
v_gene: TRBV4-1
d_gene: TRBD1
CDR3nt: TGCGCCAGCAGCCAGGACAGGGCCCCACAACGGCGTTATGGCTACACCTTC
CDR3aa: CASSQDRAPQRRYGYTF

j_gene: TRBJ1-1
abundance: once
v_gene: TRBV5-1
d_gene: TRBD1
CDR3nt: TGCGCCAGCAGCTTGGTGGACAGGGTGAGGGTGGACACTGAAGCTTTCTTT
CDR3aa: CASSLVDRVRVDTEAFF

j_gene: TRBJ2-1
abundance: NA
v_gene: TRBV4-1
d_gene: TRBD1
CDR3nt: TGCGCCAGCAGCCTCATGGGACAGGGAGGATACAATGAGCAGTTCTTC
CDR3aa: CASSLMGQGGYNEQFF

j_gene: TRBJ1-5
abundance: NA
v_gene: TRBV19
d_gene: NA
CDR3nt: TGTGCCAGTAAGGTCCGTCTAGCGAATCAGCCCCAGCATTTT
CDR3aa: CASKVRLANQPQHF

j_gene: TRBJ1-1
abundance: NA
v_gene: TRBV5-6
d_gene: NA
CDR3nt: TGTGCCAGCAGCTTTGGGCCTGGCACTGAAGCTTTCTTT
CDR3aa: CASSFGPGTEAFF

j_gene: TRBJ2-1
abundance: NA
v_gene: TRBV4-2
d_gene: TRBD1
CDR3nt: TGTGCCAGCAGCCAAGTGGGACAGGGCTACAATGAGCAGTTCTTC
CDR3aa: CASSQVGQGYNEQFF

j_gene: TRBJ2-3
abundance: few
v_gene: TRBV7-3
d_gene: TRBD2
CDR3nt: TGTGCCAGCAGCTACGGGACTAGCGGGTATACGCAGTATTTT
CDR3aa: CASSYGTSGYTQYF

j_gene: TRBJ1-1
abundance: NA
v_gene: TRBV29-1
d_gene: NA
CDR3nt: TGCAGCGCGGAGCAGGGCTCGGGTGAGTACACTGAAGCTTTCTTT
CDR3aa: CSAEQGSGEYTEAFF

j_gene: TRBJ2-1
abundance: few
v_gene: TRBV7-3
d_gene: TRBD2
CDR3nt: TGTGCCAGCAGCTTTTCGGGAGGTTACAATGAGCAGTTCTTC
CDR3aa: CASSFSGGYNEQFF

j_gene: TRBJ2-1
abundance: NA
v_gene: TRBV5-1
d_gene: TRBD2
CDR3nt: TGCGCCAGCAAAGGTCCGGTGGCGGGGGGGGGTAATGAGCAGTTCTTC
CDR3aa: CASKGPVAGGGNEQFF

j_gene: TRBJ2-2
abundance: NA
v_gene: TRBV19
d_gene: TRBD1
CDR3nt: TGTGCCAGTAGTATGGACAGGGGGGGAGCGGAGCTGTTTTTT
CDR3aa: CASSMDRGGAELFF

j_gene: TRBJ2-1
abundance: NA
v_gene: TRBV19
d_gene: NA
CDR3nt: NA
CDR3aa: CASTFGQGATAWFF

j_gene: TRBJ2-3
abundance: NA
v_gene: TRBV27
d_gene: NA
CDR3nt: TGTGCCAGCAGTTTGCAGGGCCCAGATACGCAGTATTTT
CDR3aa: CASSLQGPDTQYF

j_gene: TRBJ2-1
abundance: NA
v_gene: TRBV19
d_gene: TRBD2
CDR3nt: TGTGCCAGTAGTTCACGACTAGCGGGGAGCTCCTACAATGAGCAGTTCTTC
CDR3aa: CASSSRLAGSSYNEQFF

j_gene: TRBJ1-2
abundance: NA
v_gene: TRBV30
d_gene: TRBD1
CDR3nt: TGTGCCTGGAGTAGGACAGGCGAGGGCTACACCTTC
CDR3aa: CAWSRTGEGYTF

j_gene: TRBJ2-3
abundance: NA
v_gene: TRBV7-9
d_gene: NA
CDR3nt: TGTGCCAGCAGCCCGACAGAAGTCAGGCAGTATTTT
CDR3aa: CASSPTEVRQYF

j_gene: TRBJ2-3
abundance: NA
v_gene: TRBV27
d_gene: TRBD2
CDR3nt: TGTGCCAGCAGTCCTCTAGCGGGAGTTACAGATACGCAGTATTTT
CDR3aa: CASSPLAGVTDTQYF

j_gene: TRBJ1-5
abundance: NA
v_gene: TRBV2
d_gene: NA
CDR3nt: TGTGCCAGCAGTGCATCAATTTACGGGACAAATAGCAATCAGCCCCAGCATTTT
CDR3aa: CASSASIYGTNSNQPQHF

j_gene: TRBJ1-1
abundance: NA
v_gene: TRBV5-6
d_gene: TRBD1
CDR3nt: TGTGCCAGCAGGCGGGGACAGCTGAACACTGAAGCTTTCTTT
CDR3aa: CASRRGQLNTEAFF

j_gene: TRBJ2-1
abundance: NA
v_gene: TRBV7-9
d_gene: NA
CDR3nt: TGTGCCAGCAGCCCCCTAGCGAGCTCCTACAATGAGCAGTTCTTC
CDR3aa: CASSPLASSYNEQFF

j_gene: TRBJ1-5
abundance: NA
v_gene: TRBV9
d_gene: NA
CDR3nt: TGTGCCAGCAGCGCTGACAGTACCTCTAGCAATCAGCCCCAGCATTTT
CDR3aa: CASSADSTSSNQPQHF

j_gene: TRBJ2-1
abundance: NA
v_gene: TRBV7-3
d_gene: NA
CDR3nt: TGTGCCAGCAGCCCAAAACAGGGTAACTACAATGAGCAGTTCTTC
CDR3aa: CASSPKQGNYNEQFF

j_gene: TRBJ1-3
abundance: NA
v_gene: TRBV15
d_gene: TRBD1
CDR3nt: TGTGCCACCACACGGGACAGGGGGCCTGGAAACACCATATATTTT
CDR3aa: CATTRDRGPGNTIYF

j_gene: TRBJ1-5
abundance: few
v_gene: TRBV5-1
d_gene: NA
CDR3nt: TGCGCCAGCAGCTTCTTGGGGAGGAGCGATCAGCCCCAGCATTTT
CDR3aa: CASSFLGRSDQPQHF

j_gene: TRBJ2-5
abundance: NA
v_gene: TRBV27
d_gene: TRBD2
CDR3nt: TGTGCCAGCAGTCCGGGGACTAGCTATAGAGAGACCCAGTACTTC
CDR3aa: CASSPGTSYRETQYF

j_gene: TRBJ2-7
abundance: NA
v_gene: TRBV29-1
d_gene: NA
CDR3nt: TGCAGCGCCGCGGACAGTCTATACGAGCAGTACTTC
CDR3aa: CSAADSLYEQYF

j_gene: TRBJ2-1
abundance: NA
v_gene: TRBV5-6
d_gene: NA
CDR3nt: TGTGCCAGCAGCTACGTTAGCTCCTACAATGAGCAGTTCTTC
CDR3aa: CASSYVSSYNEQFF

j_gene: TRBJ1-4
abundance: NA
v_gene: TRBV7-9
d_gene: NA
CDR3nt: TGTGCCAGCAGCTTAACTGTAAATGAAGAAAAACTGTTTTTT
CDR3aa: CASSLTVNEEKLFF

j_gene: TRBJ2-2
abundance: few
v_gene: TRBV4-3
d_gene: TRBD1
CDR3nt: TGCGCCAGCAGATCCGGGACAGGTAACACCGGGGAGCTGTTTTTT
CDR3aa: CASRSGTGNTGELFF

j_gene: TRBJ2-1
abundance: NA
v_gene: TRBV27
d_gene: TRBD1
CDR3nt: TGTGCCAGCAGTGGACAGGGTGTCTACAATGAGCAGTTCTTC
CDR3aa: CASSGQGVYNEQFF

j_gene: TRBJ2-4
abundance: NA
v_gene: TRBV27
d_gene: TRBD1
CDR3nt: TGTGCCAGCCGGGACAGCCAAGTCCCTATAGCCAAAAACATTCAGTACTTC
CDR3aa: CASRDSQVPIAKNIQYF

j_gene: TRBJ2-2
abundance: once
v_gene: TRBV4-3
d_gene: TRBD2
CDR3nt: TGCGCCAGCAGCATGTGGGAGGGTTTGAACACCGGGGAGCTGTTTTTT
CDR3aa: CASSMWEGLNTGELFF

j_gene: TRBJ2-5
abundance: NA
v_gene: TRBV7-9
d_gene: TRBD1
CDR3nt: TGTGCCAGCAGCTTGGTCCCCGGGACAGGGTACGAGACCCAGTACTTC
CDR3aa: CASSLVPGTGYETQYF

j_gene: TRBJ2-1
abundance: NA
v_gene: TRBV6-5
d_gene: TRBD2
CDR3nt: TGTGCCAGCATCCTAGCGGGAGGTAGTGGTGAGCAGTTCTTC
CDR3aa: CASILAGGSGEQFF

j_gene: TRBJ1-1
abundance: NA
v_gene: TRBV6-4
d_gene: NA
CDR3nt: TGTGCCAGTAGGTTTGGCACTAAAGCTTTCTTT
CDR3aa: CASRFGTKAFF

j_gene: TRBJ2-1
abundance: few
v_gene: TRBV6-5
d_gene: TRBD2
CDR3nt: TGTGCCAGCAGCCCTAGCGGGAGCTCCTACAATGAGCAGTTCTTC
CDR3aa: CASSPSGSSYNEQFF

j_gene: TRBJ1-5
abundance: NA
v_gene: TRBV7-3
d_gene: TRBD1
CDR3nt: TGTGCCAGCAGCCTGGGACAGGGGGAGGGTCAGCCCCAGCATTTT
CDR3aa: CASSLGQGEGQPQHF

j_gene: TRBJ2-2
abundance: NA
v_gene: TRBV16
d_gene: NA
CDR3nt: TGTGCCAGCAGCCGTACAGGAGCCACCGGGGAGCTGTTTTTT
CDR3aa: CASSRTGATGELFF

j_gene: TRBJ1-4
abundance: NA
v_gene: TRBV10-1
d_gene: NA
CDR3nt: TGCGCCGTTCAAACAGGGAGCGATGAAAAACTGTTTTTT
CDR3aa: CAVQTGSDEKLFF

j_gene: TRBJ2-7
abundance: NA
v_gene: TRBV5-1
d_gene: TRBD1
CDR3nt: TGCGCCAGCAGCGCACAGGGGCGCGAGCAGTACTTC
CDR3aa: CASSAQGREQYF

j_gene: TRBJ1-6
abundance: NA
v_gene: TRBV2
d_gene: NA
CDR3nt: TGTGCCAGCAGTGAGGGTACAGATAATTCACCCCTCCACTTT
CDR3aa: CASSEGTDNSPLHF

j_gene: TRBJ1-1
abundance: once
v_gene: TRBV6-5
d_gene: TRBD1
CDR3nt: TGTGCCAGCAACCCGACAGGGGGGCCCACTGAAGCTTTCTTT
CDR3aa: CASNPTGGPTEAFF

j_gene: TRBJ1-1
abundance: NA
v_gene: TRBV9
d_gene: NA
CDR3nt: TGTGCCAGCAGCGTAGGTGTATTGAACACTGAAGCTTTCTTT
CDR3aa: CASSVGVLNTEAFF

j_gene: TRBJ1-2
abundance: NA
v_gene: TRBV6-4
d_gene: NA
CDR3nt: TGTGCCAGCAGTGACGGAGATAACTATGGCTACACCTTC
CDR3aa: CASSDGDNYGYTF

j_gene: TRBJ2-5
abundance: NA
v_gene: TRBV27
d_gene: NA
CDR3nt: TGTGCCAGCAGCGTGGGGCAGGGGAAGACCCAGTACTTC
CDR3aa: CASSVGQGKTQYF

j_gene: TRBJ2-7
abundance: NA
v_gene: TRBV10-1
d_gene: NA
CDR3nt: TGCGCCAGCAGTGAGCAGACAGGGAGGTACGAGCAGTACTTC
CDR3aa: CASSEQTGRYEQYF

j_gene: TRBJ2-1
abundance: NA
v_gene: TRBV5-6
d_gene: NA
CDR3nt: TGTGCCAGCAGCCTGTCAACCCTGGACAATAGCCGGACGCAGTTCTTC
CDR3aa: CASSLSTLDNSRTQFF

j_gene: TRBJ2-1
abundance: NA
v_gene: TRBV7-9
d_gene: NA
CDR3nt: TGTGCCAGCACCACCCACTCCGACCCACGGGTCCTCTACAATGAGCAGTTCTTC
CDR3aa: CASTTHSDPRVLYNEQFF

j_gene: TRBJ2-4
abundance: NA
v_gene: TRBV4-2
d_gene: TRBD1
CDR3nt: TGTGCCAGCAGCCAAGAGGACAGGCTCATAACCAAAAACATTCAGTACTTC
CDR3aa: CASSQEDRLITKNIQYF

j_gene: TRBJ2-2
abundance: NA
v_gene: TRBV7-3
d_gene: TRBD2
CDR3nt: TGTGCCAGCAGCTGGGGGGGAACCGGGGAGCTGTTTTTT
CDR3aa: CASSWGGTGELFF

j_gene: TRBJ2-1
abundance: NA
v_gene: TRBV19
d_gene: NA
CDR3nt: TGTGCCAGTAGTATAGTTCCTTTCGTTGAGCAGTTCTTC
CDR3aa: CASSIVPFVEQFF

j_gene: TRBJ2-7
abundance: NA
v_gene: TRBV6-5
d_gene: TRBD2
CDR3nt: TGTGCCAGCAGTTACTCTGAGGGACTAGCTACCTACGAGCAGTACTTC
CDR3aa: CASSYSEGLATYEQYF